Sequencing of this TCR beta chain was carried out in a study of T cell clonality in common variable immunodeficiency. Equal genomic DNA amounts from CVID and control samples were sequenced. Measured with immunoSEQ multiplex PCR; TCRdb has only the in-frame clones, and not every one. This sample has roughly 40,000 clones, each found more than once. Deletions cut 5 bases from V and 1 base from J, with 11 bases between. The CDR3 totals 15 residues. Germline CDR1 is SEHNR and CDR2 is FQNEAQ (reference sequence). Study conclusions and caveats: Fewer deletions and N-nucleotide insertions were reportedly seen in common variable immunodeficiency TCR beta sequences.

This clone came up many times. Antigen specificity is unknown. The read halts 3 residues ahead of the CDR3 end, with the missing end drawn from the germline J gene. The J gene is TRBJ2-2, the V gene TRBV7-9; D remains unclear. This sequence originates from a human donor with common variable immunodeficiency. The specimen sequenced was peripheral blood mononuclear cells. Here the CDR3 reads CASSPPRQNTGELFF. The sequenced part of the CDR3 DNA is TGTGCCAGCAGCCCCCCTAGGCAGAACACCGGGGAG.